The 26 T cell receptor beta chains in this list originate from one sample, sequenced in a study of shared clonotypes between healthy human individuals. The method was immunoSEQ multiplex PCR; TCRdb's version includes in-frame clones alone and lacks a portion of them. The sample contains 95,000 to 120,000 clones, around 71% of which appear only once. Sequenced material: memory CD8+ T cells sorted from blood. Sample subset: CD45RO+ cells pooled with CCR7-negative TemRA cells. Every receptor here comes from a woman aged 25 to 39 in good health.

The chain combines TRBV28 with TRBJ1-5; D not resolved. Between the trimmed V and J ends, which lost 6 bases and 0 bases, there was a span of 9 bases. The CDR3 is 14 residues long. Germline V CDR1 and CDR2: MDHEN, SYDVKM. DNA of the CDR3: TGTGCCAGCAGCCCATTGTATAGCAATCAGCCCCAGCATTTT. Residues: CASSPLYSNQPQHF.

The rearrangement links TRBV29-1 to TRBJ1-1; 12 nucleotides align to TRBD1. Trimming at V came to 7 bases and at J to 10 bases, leaving 4 bases not matched to a gene. This CDR3 region has 11 residues. CDR1 is SQVTM, CDR2 ANQGSEA, per germline. The CDR3 region is CSGRDRGPAFF. DNA for the CDR3: TGCAGCGGCCGGGACAGGGGGCCAGCTTTCTTT.

The J gene is TRBJ2-6, the V gene TRBV5-1; D gene uncertain. Germline loops: CDR1 SGHRS, CDR2 YFSETQ. Trimming shortened V by 2 bases and J by 3 bases, and 9 bases separated the two germline ends. The CDR3 is 15 amino acids. CDR3 in DNA: TGCGCCAGCAGCTTATACGAAGGTGGGGCCAACGTCCTGACTTTC. Protein: CASSLYEGGANVLTF.

About this clone itself: Its ends do not fully match the called genes, so a read error is possible. The chain uses TRBV4-1 and TRBJ2-3; D is ambiguous. This CDR3 region has 15 residues. The germline CDR1 and CDR2 sequences are MGHRA and YSYEKL. Written as DNA, the CDR3 is TGTGCCAGCAGCCAAGAGTGGGCTAGCACAGATACGCAGTATTTT. The encoded protein is CASSQEWASTDTQYF.

This chain joins TRBV4-2 and TRBJ1-1; D may be TRBD1 (5 bases). V was cut by 3 bases and J by 1 base, with 12 bases left in between. The CDR3 length is 15 residues. Germline-derived CDR1 and CDR2 are LGHNA and YNFKEQ. CDR3 sequence (DNA): TGTGCCAGCAGCCAGACTAGGGGTGGGAACACTGAAGCTTTCTTT. It yields the protein CASSQTRGGNTEAFF.

The chain combines TRBV5-6 with TRBJ1-4; D is ambiguous. V lost 0 bases to trimming and J lost 9 bases, with 18 bases between them. Germline V gives CDR1 SGHDT, CDR2 YYEEEE. CDR3 size: 16 residues. Here the CDR3 DNA reads TGTGCCAGCAGCTTGGCCGGGCGGTCGAAAATTCAAAAACTGTTTTTT. Translation gives CASSLAGRSKIQKLFF.

The chain carries TRBV15 and TRBJ1-2, with TRBD1 identical over 9 bases. This CDR3 region has 19 residues. V was pared by 1 base and J by 2 bases, with 14 bases of the junction left unmatched. Germline V gene lookup returns CDR1 LNHNV and CDR2 YYDKDF (reference sequence). The CDR3 protein is CATSRGSGDRVVSNYGYTF. CDR3 coding DNA: TGTGCCACCAGCAGAGGGTCTGGGGACAGGGTCGTTAGCAACTATGGCTACACCTTC.

This clone was detected a few times. This chain joins TRBV7-3 and TRBJ2-5; D may be TRBD2 (6 bases). The length of the CDR3 is 15 residues. Trimming shortened V by 2 bases and J by 4 bases, and 14 bases separated the two germline ends. CDR1 and CDR2 (germline): SGHTA, FQGTGA. The CDR3 DNA reads as TGTGCCAGCAGCTTATTCGGGAGTGACGGAGAGACCCAGTACTTC. Translating gives CASSLFGSDGETQYF.

The count of this clone is one. CDR3 DNA sequence: TGTGCCAGTAGTATCCACAAAGGTGAGCAGTTCTTC. Its translation is CASSIHKGEQFF. J is TRBJ2-1 and V is TRBV19; D is uncertain. Germline V gives CDR1 LNHDA, CDR2 SQIVND (reference sequence). This CDR3 region has 12 residues. With 3 bases removed from V and 9 bases from J, the gap between germline ends came to 9 bases.

There are a few counts of this clone. The chain links TRBV2 to TRBJ2-7; no clear D gene. Germline CDR1 is SNHLY and CDR2 is FYNNEI. There are 11 residues in the CDR3. V gave up 8 bases and J gave up 6 bases, with 11 bases separating them. CDR3 region: CASLTGLEQYF. The CDR3 bases are TGTGCCAGCTTAACGGGCCTCGAGCAGTACTTC. The whole variable domain, filled in from reference TRBV2 and TRBJ2-7, reads EPEVTQTPSHQVTQMGQEVILRCVPISNHLYFYWYRQILGQKVEFLVSFYNNEISEKSEIFDDQFSVERPDGSNFTLKIRSTKLEDSAMYFCASLTGLEQYFGPGTRLTVT.

V and J are TRBV5-1 and TRBJ2-7; 9 nucleotides match TRBD1. V lost 4 bases, J lost 2 bases, and 10 bases stayed unmatched. Germline V gene data show CDR1 as SGHRS and CDR2 as YFSETQ. CDR3 length: 16 amino acids. This chain's CDR3 is CASSTIWGTGPYEQYF. DNA of the CDR3: TGCGCCAGCAGCACAATTTGGGGGACAGGGCCCTACGAGCAGTACTTC. The full variable domain, rest sourced from reference TRBV5-1 and TRBJ2-7, is KAGVTQTPRYLIKTRGQQVTLSCSPISGHRSVSWYQQTPGQGLQFLFEYFSETQRNKGNFPGRFSGRQFSNSRSEMNVSTLELGDSALYLCASSTIWGTGPYEQYFGPGTRLTVT.

The gene calls are TRBV6-1 and TRBJ2-6; unclear D gene. The CDR3 is made up of 15 amino acids. V dropped 5 bases and J dropped 0 bases, with 8 bases sitting between them. Germline assignment: CDR1 MNHNS and CDR2 SASEGT. The CDR3 DNA sequence: TGTGCCAGCAGTTCCGAGAGCTCTGGGGCCAACGTCCTGACTTTC. Its translation: CASSSESSGANVLTF.

The chain carries TRBV7-9 and TRBJ2-1; D is perhaps TRBD2 (6 bases). The V end lost 2 bases, the J end lost 7 bases, and 18 bases lay between the germline ends. Germline CDR1 SEHNR, CDR2 FQNEAQ (reference sequence). CDR3 length: 16 residues. The CDR3 DNA reads as TGTGCCAGCAGCTTAAGGGCGGGAAACCACAGGAATGAGCAGTTCTTC. It translates to CASSLRAGNHRNEQFF.

In this sample, this clone turned up many times. The chain joins TRBV6-1 to TRBJ1-1; no clear D gene. V was trimmed by 6 bases and J by 6 bases, leaving 17 bases between them. The CDR3 runs to 14 residues. Germline V CDR1 and CDR2: MNHNS, SASEGT. In nucleotides, the CDR3 is TGTGCCAGCAGCAACGACCATTCGATCGCTGAAGCTTTCTTT. It specifies CASSNDHSIAEAFF.

V is TRBV6-7 and J is TRBJ2-7; D may be TRBD1 or TRBD2 (6 bases each). TRBV6-7 is annotated as an ORF whose role is uncertain. V gave up 10 bases and J gave up 4 bases, with 14 bases separating them. The CDR3 runs to 12 residues. The CDR3 DNA sequence: TGTGCCAAGAGACTAGGGGGTTACGAGCAGTACTTC. Residues: CAKRLGGYEQYF.

This clone was counted a single time. J is TRBJ2-7 and V is TRBV10-1; 7 bases line up with TRBD2. CDR1 is WNHNN and CDR2 is SYGVQD in the germline V gene (reference sequence). With V trimmed by 7 bases and J by 2 bases, 8 bases remained unmatched. The CDR3 is 14 residues long. The CDR3, as DNA: TGCGCCAGCACCCCAGCGGGAAAGCCCTACGAGCAGTACTTC. Translating gives CASTPAGKPYEQYF.

The V call is TRBV28, the J call TRBJ1-5; D not certain. This CDR3 comprises 15 residues. V lost 4 bases and J 0 bases, leaving 10 bases between the germline ends. The germline V gene encodes CDR1 MDHEN and CDR2 SYDVKM. CDR3 sequence (DNA): TGTGCCAGCAGTTCGCAAATGAGTAGCAATCAGCCCCAGCATTTT. Translation gives CASSSQMSSNQPQHF.

The CDR3 DNA follows: TGTGCCAGTGTCAGGGGACAGGGACAGGGGGGCAATGAGCAGTTCTTC. Its translation: CASVRGQGQGGNEQFF. This chain connects TRBV19 to TRBJ2-1; TRBD1 matches at 11 bases. Germline V CDR1 and CDR2: LNHDA, SQIVND (reference sequence). Trimming cost V 8 bases and J 6 bases; bases outside gene matches: 12. The CDR3 has 16 amino acids. Combining the CDR3 with reference TRBV19 and TRBJ2-1 gives the whole variable domain DGGITQSPKYLFRKEGQNVTLSCEQNLNHDAMYWYRQDPGQGLRLIYYSQIVNDFQKGDIAEGYSVSREKKESFPLTVTSAQKNPTAFYLCASVRGQGQGGNEQFFGPGTRLTVL.

Details on this clone: A much larger clone lies a single base off, so this may be a read error. The chain has TRBV4-2 and TRBJ1-5; D not certain. V was trimmed by 3 bases and J by 0 bases, leaving 9 bases between them. CDR1 is LGHNA and CDR2 is YNFKEQ in the germline V gene. CDR3 length: 15 amino acids. The CDR3 sequence: CASSQTRNSNQPQHF. CDR3 DNA: TGTGCCAGCAGCCAGACAAGAAATAGCAATCAGCCCCAGCATTTT.

This rearrangement joins TRBV7-9 to TRBJ2-5; 9 nucleotides match TRBD1. This CDR3 has 15 amino acids. CDR1 is SEHNR and CDR2 is FQNEAQ in the germline V gene (reference sequence). Trimming cost V 0 bases and J 6 bases; bases outside gene matches: 5. The chain's CDR3 is CASSLATGGSKTQYF. CDR3 DNA sequence: TGTGCCAGCAGCTTAGCAACAGGGGGCTCGAAGACCCAGTACTTC.

This clone was observed once. This chain joins TRBV28 and TRBJ2-7; D is unclear. Germline values: CDR1 MDHEN, CDR2 SYDVKM. This CDR3 has 19 residues. Deletions cut 0 bases from V and 2 bases from J, with 23 bases between. CDR3 nucleotide sequence: TGTGCCAGCAGTTTATGGCCCTTTTATACCGGACGATTAACCTACGAGCAGTACTTC. Encoded protein: CASSLWPFYTGRLTYEQYF.

The chain recombines TRBV25-1 with TRBJ2-1; D tentatively fits TRBD1 or TRBD2 (5 bases each). V was pared by 5 bases and J by 6 bases, with 11 bases between. Germline V CDR1 and CDR2: MGHDK, SYGVNS. This CDR3 is built from 13 residues. The DNA of the CDR3 is TGTGCCAGCAGTTTGGGGGTTGGCAATGAGCAGTTCTTC. Translated, it gives CASSLGVGNEQFF.

This clone was seen a single time. The chain links TRBV28 to TRBJ2-1, with 8 bases lining up with TRBD1. The CDR3 loop spans 12 amino acids. After removal of 6 bases from V and 15 bases from J, the junction contained 10 bases not matched to a gene. Germline lookup yields CDR1 MDHEN and CDR2 SYDVKM. The CDR3 loop reads CASSRQVGTGFF. The CDR3 DNA reads TGTGCCAGCAGCCGCCAGGTTGGGACAGGGTTCTTC.

This chain joins TRBV5-8 and TRBJ1-3; TRBD1 is a possible D gene (5 bases). Trimming removed 0 bases from V and 0 bases from J, with 10 bases in between. The CDR3 contains 16 residues. Germline V gene data show CDR1 as SGHTS and CDR2 as YDEGEE. Here the CDR3 DNA reads TGTGCCAGCAGCTTGGCCAAGACAGTCTCTGGAAACACCATATATTTT. Translation: CASSLAKTVSGNTIYF. The whole variable domain, remainder taken from reference TRBV5-8 and TRBJ1-3, is EAGVTQSPTHLIKTRGQQATLRCSPISGHTSVYWYQQALGLGLQFLLWYDEGEERNRGNFPPRFSGRQFPNYSSELNVNALELEDSALYLCASSLAKTVSGNTIYFGEGSWLTVV.

The V and J genes are TRBV7-8 and TRBJ2-7, with no clear D. V was trimmed by 4 bases and J by 5 bases, leaving 18 bases between them. This CDR3 is built from 15 residues. Germline assignment: CDR1 SGHVS and CDR2 FQNEAQ. The CDR3 is CASSSSRWGLDEQYF. CDR3 nucleotide sequence: TGTGCCAGCAGCTCCTCCCGTTGGGGTCTGGACGAGCAGTACTTC.

This sequence joins TRBV11-3 and TRBJ2-7, with 8 bases fitting TRBD2. V lost 1 base to trimming and J lost 0 bases; unmatched junction nucleotides: 2. The CDR3 has 15 residues. From germline, CDR1 is SGHNT and CDR2 YENEEA. CDR3: CASSLGGGSSYEQYF. CDR3 sequence (DNA): TGTGCCAGCAGCTTAGGCGGGGGGAGCTCCTACGAGCAGTACTTC.